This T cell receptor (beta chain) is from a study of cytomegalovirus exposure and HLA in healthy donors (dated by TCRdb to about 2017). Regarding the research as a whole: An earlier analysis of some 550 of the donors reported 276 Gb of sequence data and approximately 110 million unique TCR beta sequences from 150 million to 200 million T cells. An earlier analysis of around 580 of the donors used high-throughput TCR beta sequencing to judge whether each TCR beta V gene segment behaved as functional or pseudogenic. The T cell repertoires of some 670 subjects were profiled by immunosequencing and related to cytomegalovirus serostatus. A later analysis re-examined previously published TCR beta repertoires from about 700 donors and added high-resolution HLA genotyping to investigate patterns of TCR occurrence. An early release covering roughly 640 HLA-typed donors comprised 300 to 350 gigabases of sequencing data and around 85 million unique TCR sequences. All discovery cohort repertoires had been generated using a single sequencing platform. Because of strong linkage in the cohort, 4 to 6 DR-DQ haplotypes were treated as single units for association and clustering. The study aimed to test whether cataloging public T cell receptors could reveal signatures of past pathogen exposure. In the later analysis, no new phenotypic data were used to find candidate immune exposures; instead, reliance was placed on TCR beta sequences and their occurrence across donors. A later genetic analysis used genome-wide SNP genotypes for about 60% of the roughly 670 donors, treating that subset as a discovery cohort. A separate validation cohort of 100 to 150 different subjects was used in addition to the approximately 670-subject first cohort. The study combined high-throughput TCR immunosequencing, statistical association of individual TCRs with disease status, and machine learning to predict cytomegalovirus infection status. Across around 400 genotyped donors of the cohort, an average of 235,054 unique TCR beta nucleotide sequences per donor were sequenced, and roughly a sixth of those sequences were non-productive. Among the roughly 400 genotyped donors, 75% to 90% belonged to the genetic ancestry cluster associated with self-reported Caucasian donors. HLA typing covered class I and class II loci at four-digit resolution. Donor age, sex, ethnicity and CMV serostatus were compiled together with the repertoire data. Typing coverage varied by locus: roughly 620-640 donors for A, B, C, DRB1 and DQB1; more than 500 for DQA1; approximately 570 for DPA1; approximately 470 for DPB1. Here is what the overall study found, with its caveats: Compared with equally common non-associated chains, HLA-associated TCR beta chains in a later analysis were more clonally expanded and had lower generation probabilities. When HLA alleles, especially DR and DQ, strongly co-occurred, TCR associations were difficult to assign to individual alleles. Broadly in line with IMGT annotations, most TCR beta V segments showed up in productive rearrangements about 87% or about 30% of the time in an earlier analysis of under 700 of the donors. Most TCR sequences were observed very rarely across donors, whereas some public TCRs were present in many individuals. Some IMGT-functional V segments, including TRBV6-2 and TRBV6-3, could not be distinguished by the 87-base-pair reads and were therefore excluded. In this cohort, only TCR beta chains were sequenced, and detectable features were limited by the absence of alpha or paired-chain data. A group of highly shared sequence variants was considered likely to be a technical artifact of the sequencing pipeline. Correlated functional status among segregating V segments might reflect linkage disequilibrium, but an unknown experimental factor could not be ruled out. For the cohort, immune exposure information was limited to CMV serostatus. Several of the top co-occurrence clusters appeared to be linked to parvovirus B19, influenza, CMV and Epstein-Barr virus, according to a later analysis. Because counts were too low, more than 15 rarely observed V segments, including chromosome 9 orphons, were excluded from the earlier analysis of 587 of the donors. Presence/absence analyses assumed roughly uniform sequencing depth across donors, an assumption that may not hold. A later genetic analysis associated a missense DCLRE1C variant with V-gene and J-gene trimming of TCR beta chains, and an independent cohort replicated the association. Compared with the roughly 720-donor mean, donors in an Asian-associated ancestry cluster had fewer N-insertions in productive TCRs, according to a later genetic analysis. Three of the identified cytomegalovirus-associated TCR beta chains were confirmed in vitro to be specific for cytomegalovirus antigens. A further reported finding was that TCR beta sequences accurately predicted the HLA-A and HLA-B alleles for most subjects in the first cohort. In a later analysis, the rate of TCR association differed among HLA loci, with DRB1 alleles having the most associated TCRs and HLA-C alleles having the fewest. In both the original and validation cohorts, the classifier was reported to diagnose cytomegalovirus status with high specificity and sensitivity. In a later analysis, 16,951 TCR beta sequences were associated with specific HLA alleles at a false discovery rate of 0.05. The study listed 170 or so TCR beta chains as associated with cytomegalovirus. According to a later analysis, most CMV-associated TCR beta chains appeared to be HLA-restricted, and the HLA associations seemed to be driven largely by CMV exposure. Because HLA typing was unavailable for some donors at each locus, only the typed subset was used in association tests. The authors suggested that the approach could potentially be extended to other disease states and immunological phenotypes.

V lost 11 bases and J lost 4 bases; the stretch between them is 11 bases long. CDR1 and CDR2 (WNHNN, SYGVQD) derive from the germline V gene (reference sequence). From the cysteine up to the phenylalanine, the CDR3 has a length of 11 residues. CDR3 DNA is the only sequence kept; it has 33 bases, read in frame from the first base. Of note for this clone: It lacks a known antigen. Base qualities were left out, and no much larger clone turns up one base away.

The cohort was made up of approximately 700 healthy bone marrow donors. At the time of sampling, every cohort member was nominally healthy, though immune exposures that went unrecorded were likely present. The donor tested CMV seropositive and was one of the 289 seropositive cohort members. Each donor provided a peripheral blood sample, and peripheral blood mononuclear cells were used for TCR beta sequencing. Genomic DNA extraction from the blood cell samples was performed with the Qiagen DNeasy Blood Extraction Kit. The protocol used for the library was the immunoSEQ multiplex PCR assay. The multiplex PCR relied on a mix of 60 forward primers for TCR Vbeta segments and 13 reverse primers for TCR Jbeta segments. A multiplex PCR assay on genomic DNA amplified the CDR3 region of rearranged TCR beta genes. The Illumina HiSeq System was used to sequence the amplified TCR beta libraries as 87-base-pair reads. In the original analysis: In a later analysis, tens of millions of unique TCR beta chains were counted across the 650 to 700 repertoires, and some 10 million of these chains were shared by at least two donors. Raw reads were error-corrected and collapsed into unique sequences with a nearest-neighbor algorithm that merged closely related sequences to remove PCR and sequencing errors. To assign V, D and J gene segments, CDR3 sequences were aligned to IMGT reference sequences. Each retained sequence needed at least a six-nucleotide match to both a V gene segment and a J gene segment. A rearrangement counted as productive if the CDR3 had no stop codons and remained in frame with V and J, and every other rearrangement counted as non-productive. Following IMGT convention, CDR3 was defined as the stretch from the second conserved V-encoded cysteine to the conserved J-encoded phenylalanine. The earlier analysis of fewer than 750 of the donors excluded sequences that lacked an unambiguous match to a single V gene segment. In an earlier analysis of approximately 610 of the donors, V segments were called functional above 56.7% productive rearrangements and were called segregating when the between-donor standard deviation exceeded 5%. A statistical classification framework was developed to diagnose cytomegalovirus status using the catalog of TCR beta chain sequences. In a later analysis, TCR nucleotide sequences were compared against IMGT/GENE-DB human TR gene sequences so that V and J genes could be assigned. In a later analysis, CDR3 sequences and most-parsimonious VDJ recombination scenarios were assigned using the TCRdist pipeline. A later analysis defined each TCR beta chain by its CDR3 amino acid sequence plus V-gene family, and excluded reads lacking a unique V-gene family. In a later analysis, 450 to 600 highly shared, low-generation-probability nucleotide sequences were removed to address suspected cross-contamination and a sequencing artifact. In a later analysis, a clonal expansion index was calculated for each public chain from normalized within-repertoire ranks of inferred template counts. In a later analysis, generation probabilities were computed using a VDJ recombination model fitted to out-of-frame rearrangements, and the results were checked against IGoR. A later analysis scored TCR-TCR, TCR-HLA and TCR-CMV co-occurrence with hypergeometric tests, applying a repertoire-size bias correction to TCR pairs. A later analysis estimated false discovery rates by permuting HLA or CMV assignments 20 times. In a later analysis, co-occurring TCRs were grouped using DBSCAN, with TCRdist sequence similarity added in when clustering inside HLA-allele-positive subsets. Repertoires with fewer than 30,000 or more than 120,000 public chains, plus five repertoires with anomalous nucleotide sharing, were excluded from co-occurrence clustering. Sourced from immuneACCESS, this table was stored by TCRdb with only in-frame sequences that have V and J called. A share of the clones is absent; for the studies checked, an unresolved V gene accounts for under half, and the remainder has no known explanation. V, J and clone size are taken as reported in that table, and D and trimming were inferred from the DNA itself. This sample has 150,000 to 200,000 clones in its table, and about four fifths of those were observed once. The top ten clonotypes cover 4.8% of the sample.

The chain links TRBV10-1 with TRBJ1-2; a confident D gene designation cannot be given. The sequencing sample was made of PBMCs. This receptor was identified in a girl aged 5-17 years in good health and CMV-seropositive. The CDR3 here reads CAPLGGYGYTF. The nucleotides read TGCGCCCCCCTGGGAGGCTATGGCTACACCTTC.